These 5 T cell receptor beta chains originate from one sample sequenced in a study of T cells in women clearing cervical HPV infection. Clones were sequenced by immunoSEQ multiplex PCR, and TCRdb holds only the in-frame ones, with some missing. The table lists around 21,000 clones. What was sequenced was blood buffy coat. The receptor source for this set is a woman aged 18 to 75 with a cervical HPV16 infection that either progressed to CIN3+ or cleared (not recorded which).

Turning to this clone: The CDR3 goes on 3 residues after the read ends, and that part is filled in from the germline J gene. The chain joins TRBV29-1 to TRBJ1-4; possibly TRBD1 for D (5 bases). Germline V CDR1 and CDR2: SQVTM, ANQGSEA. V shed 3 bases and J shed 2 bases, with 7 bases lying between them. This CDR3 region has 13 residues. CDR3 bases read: TGCAGCGTTGAGGGGGGGACTAATGAAAAA. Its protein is CSVEGGTNEK. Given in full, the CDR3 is CSVEGGTNEKLFF.

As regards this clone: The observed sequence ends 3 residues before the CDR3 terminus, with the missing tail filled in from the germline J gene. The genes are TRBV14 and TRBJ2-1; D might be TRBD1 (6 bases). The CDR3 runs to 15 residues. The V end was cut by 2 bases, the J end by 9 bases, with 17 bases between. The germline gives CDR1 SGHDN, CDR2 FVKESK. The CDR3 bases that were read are TGTGCCAGCAGCCAAATAGGGGGTTTTTCATCTGAG. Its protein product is CASSQIGGFSSE. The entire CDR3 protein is CASSQIGGFSSEQFF.

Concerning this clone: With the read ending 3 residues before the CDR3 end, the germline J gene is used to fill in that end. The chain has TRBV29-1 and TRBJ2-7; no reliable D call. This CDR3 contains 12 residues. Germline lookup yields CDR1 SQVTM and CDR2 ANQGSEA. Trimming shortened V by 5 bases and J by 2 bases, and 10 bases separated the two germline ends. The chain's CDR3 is CSVIVPPYEQYF. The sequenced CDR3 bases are TGCAGCGTTATAGTCCCCCCCTACGAG.

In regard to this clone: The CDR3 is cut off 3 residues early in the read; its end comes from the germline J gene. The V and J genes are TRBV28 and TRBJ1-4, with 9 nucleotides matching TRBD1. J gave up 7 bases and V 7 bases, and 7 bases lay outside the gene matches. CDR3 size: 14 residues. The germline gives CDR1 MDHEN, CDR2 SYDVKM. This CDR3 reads CASKSGTGIEKLFF. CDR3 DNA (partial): TGTGCCAGCAAGTCGGGGACAGGGATTGAAAAA.

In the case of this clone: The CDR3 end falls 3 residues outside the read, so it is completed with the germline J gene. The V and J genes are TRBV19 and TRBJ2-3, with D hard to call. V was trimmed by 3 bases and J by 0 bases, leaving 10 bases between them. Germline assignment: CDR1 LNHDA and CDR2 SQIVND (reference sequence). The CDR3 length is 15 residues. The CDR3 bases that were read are TGTGCCAGTAGTATTTCCCGGGTTAGCACAGATACG. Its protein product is CASSISRVSTDT. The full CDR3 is CASSISRVSTDTQYF.